The following is a T cell receptor (beta chain) sequence with its context. Its matching antigen is unknown. This specimen comes from a study of cytomegalovirus exposure and HLA in healthy donors. General study results and limits: A later analysis linked a missense variant in DCLRE1C to the trimming of TCR beta V and J genes. Immune exposure information comprised only CMV serostatus. Rates of TCR association differed by HLA locus in a later analysis, with DRB1 highest and HLA-C lowest.

A multiplex PCR was run with 60 Vbeta primers and 13 Jbeta primers. The assay was immunoSEQ multiplex PCR, and TCRdb's table has in-frame clones only and misses some. The data contain approximately 180,000 clones, about 81% of them seen just once; the ten biggest clones take up 1.5% to 2%. The source is a man between 18 and 35 years old in good health and CMV-seronegative. The material sequenced was PBMCs.

The CDR3 reads CASSRGTGGVETQYF. For the CDR3, the DNA is TGTGCCAGCAGTCGGGGGACAGGGGGCGTGGAGACCCAGTACTTC. The chain couples TRBV27 to TRBJ2-5; 12 bases line up with TRBD1. This CDR3 has 15 amino acids. V was clipped by 5 bases and J by 5 bases; unmatched bases: 6. Germline CDR1 is MNHEY and CDR2 is SMNVEV (reference sequence).